The 29 T cell receptor beta chains reported below all come from one sample, sequenced in a study of cytomegalovirus exposure and HLA in healthy donors (dated by TCRdb to 2016 to 2017). The library relied on the immunoSEQ multiplex PCR assay. A mixture of 60 forward primers for TCR Vbeta segments and 13 reverse primers for TCR Jbeta segments was used in the multiplex PCR. Imported from immuneACCESS, the table was reduced by TCRdb to in-frame sequences with V and J called. These copies leave out some clones; in studies compared against another copy, an unresolved V gene accounts for under half, and the cause of the remainder is not known. Across this sample there are over 200,000 clones, with just over 75% seen only once. 2.7% of the sample is taken by the ten largest. The specimen was PBMCs. The receptors stem from an older woman in good health and CMV-seropositive.

V is TRBV7-2 and J is TRBJ2-7, with 7 bases identical to TRBD1. CDR1 is SGHTA and CDR2 is FQGNSA in the germline V gene. V dropped 6 bases and J dropped 6; count of bases not matched to a gene: 11. This CDR3 contains 14 residues. The CDR3 DNA sequence: TGTGCCAGCAGACCGGACAGGTGGGTCGGCGAGCAGTACTTC. It yields the protein CASRPDRWVGEQYF.

V is TRBV7-2 and J is TRBJ1-1, with TRBD1 as a possible D gene (5 bases). CDR3 size: 14 residues. Trimming took 5 bases from V and 4 from J, leaving 14 bases between them. Germline V lookup: CDR1 SGHTA, CDR2 FQGNSA. The CDR3 reads CASSRGVRGTEAFF. The CDR3 nucleotides are TGTGCCAGCAGCCGGGGGGTTAGGGGCACTGAAGCTTTCTTT.

The CDR3 nucleotides are TGTGCCAGCAGATTACAGGGGGCGGCGGGTGGCTACACCTTC. Amino acids: CASRLQGAAGGYTF. The rearrangement links TRBV6-1 to TRBJ1-2, with TRBD1 identical over 9 bases. The CDR3 is 14 amino acids. V was pared by 6 bases and J by 7 bases, with 9 bases of the junction left unmatched. Germline values: CDR1 MNHNS, CDR2 SASEGT.

The chain links TRBV6-1 to TRBJ1-6, with 7 nucleotides matching TRBD1. Germline loops: CDR1 MNHNS, CDR2 SASEGT. V gave up 7 bases and J gave up 3 bases; unmatched junction bases: 6. The CDR3 covers 15 residues. CDR3 protein: CASNGAGGYNSPLHF. The DNA of the CDR3 is TGTGCCAGCAATGGGGCAGGGGGCTATAATTCACCCCTCCACTTT.

About this clone itself: The sample holds other DNA sequences that translate to the same CDR3. The V and J genes are TRBV6-1 and TRBJ1-2, with 7 bases fitting TRBD1. Germline V lookup: CDR1 MNHNS, CDR2 SASEGT. This CDR3 region has 16 residues. V was clipped by 4 bases and J by 3 bases; unmatched bases: 11. The CDR3: CASSASGQLGYYGYTF. The CDR3 DNA sequence: TGTGCCAGCAGTGCCTCGGGACAGTTAGGATACTATGGCTACACCTTC.

The V call is TRBV5-8, the J call TRBJ2-5; D is unclear. Germline CDR1 is SGHTS and CDR2 is YDEGEE. Trimming shortened V by 0 bases and J by 2 bases, and 5 bases separated the two germline ends. The CDR3 length is 13 residues. The CDR3 sequence is CASSLDQQETQYF. CDR3 bases: TGTGCCAGCAGCTTGGATCAACAAGAGACCCAGTACTTC. Variable domain in full (rest from reference TRBV5-8 and TRBJ2-5): EAGVTQSPTHLIKTRGQQATLRCSPISGHTSVYWYQQALGLGLQFLLWYDEGEERNRGNFPPRFSGRQFPNYSSELNVNALELEDSALYLCASSLDQQETQYFGPGTRLLVL.

This chain joins TRBV5-1 and TRBJ2-2; D might be TRBD2 (6 bases). With 0 bases removed from V and 3 bases from J, the gap between germline ends came to 9 bases. CDR3 size: 15 residues. CDR1 SGHRS and CDR2 YFSETQ come from the germline V gene. The CDR3 nucleotides read TGCGCCAGCAGCTTGGGTGGGAGGCACACCGGGGAGCTGTTTTTT. It encodes CASSLGGRHTGELFF.

This clone has more than one count but fewer than ten. The V and J genes are TRBV28 and TRBJ1-1; no reliable D call. Per germline, CDR1 MDHEN and CDR2 SYDVKM. This CDR3 is built from 13 residues. Trimming stripped 6 bases from V and 0 bases from J, with 8 bases between. The CDR3 region has the DNA TGTGCCAGCAGCTCCACAGTGAACACTGAAGCTTTCTTT. Protein sequence: CASSSTVNTEAFF.

The J gene is TRBJ2-3, the V gene TRBV4-1, with TRBD2 identical over 8 bases. This CDR3 is built from 15 residues. J gave up 3 bases and V 1 base, and 3 bases lay outside the gene matches. Germline V gives CDR1 MGHRA, CDR2 YSYEKL. The CDR3 coding sequence is TGCGCCAGCAGCCAAGCACTAGCGGCAACAGATACGCAGTATTTT. Its translation: CASSQALAATDTQYF.

The chain joins TRBV30 to TRBJ1-2, with 9 bases lining up with TRBD1. Germline trimming cut 1 base from V and 6 bases from J; bases unmatched to any gene: 3. The CDR3 spans 13 residues. Germline-derived CDR1 and CDR2 are GTSNPN and SVGIG (reference sequence). CDR3 in amino acids: CAWSARTGDGYTF. As DNA, the CDR3 is TGTGCCTGGAGTGCCAGGACAGGGGATGGCTACACCTTC. Full variable domain (outside the CDR3, taken from reference TRBV30 and TRBJ1-2): SQTIHQWPATLVQPVGSPLSLECTVEGTSNPNLYWYRQAAGRGLQLLFYSVGIGQISSEVPQNLSASRPQDRQFILSSKKLLLSDSGFYLCAWSARTGDGYTFGSGTRLTVV.

This chain connects TRBV25-1 to TRBJ1-1; perhaps TRBD1 as D (6 bases). Germline V gene data show CDR1 as MGHDK and CDR2 as SYGVNS. The CDR3 consists of 15 residues. Trimming took off 0 bases at V and 3 bases at J, with 11 bases between the two ends. CDR3 residues: CASSEYVGGDTEAFF. CDR3 nucleotide sequence: TGTGCCAGCAGTGAATATGTAGGGGGGGACACTGAAGCTTTCTTT.

This clone was seen once. The rearrangement joins TRBV7-6 to TRBJ2-1; the D is unclear. Germline V gene lookup returns CDR1 SGHVS and CDR2 FNYEAQ. The CDR3 runs to 14 residues. The V end was cut by 1 base, the J end by 10 bases, with 14 bases between. In DNA, the CDR3 is TGTGCCAGCAGCTTAGTTTTCTTGCGCGCCGAGCAGTTCTTC. Translated, it gives CASSLVFLRAEQFF.

J is TRBJ1-2 and V is TRBV7-9, with TRBD1 identical over 7 bases. This CDR3 has 14 residues. Germline CDR1 reads SEHNR; CDR2 reads FQNEAQ (reference sequence). The V and J ends lost 1 base and 8 bases, in that order; junction bases with no gene match: 7. The CDR3 loop is CASSLEGGGRGYTF. The CDR3 DNA follows: TGTGCCAGCAGCTTAGAAGGAGGGGGCAGGGGCTACACCTTC.

J is TRBJ2-1 and V is TRBV2, with TRBD1 as a possible D gene (6 bases). Trimming took off 1 base at V and 7 bases at J, with 11 bases between the two ends. There are 14 residues in the CDR3. Germline V gives CDR1 SNHLY, CDR2 FYNNEI. The CDR3 DNA reads as TGTGCCAGCAGTGAAGGGACAGAAAGGAATGAGCAGTTCTTC. Its translation: CASSEGTERNEQFF.

V usage is TRBV7-2 and J usage is TRBJ2-7, with D tentatively TRBD2 (5 bases). The germline V gene encodes CDR1 SGHTA and CDR2 FQGNSA. The V end was cut by 3 bases, the J end by 2 bases, with 20 bases between. This CDR3 has 17 residues. The DNA of the CDR3 is TGTGCCAGCAGCTTCAGGCGGGCCCTTCATGGCGCCTACGAGCAGTACTTC. Its translation: CASSFRRALHGAYEQYF.

The J gene is TRBJ2-5, the V gene TRBV4-3; D gene unclear. This CDR3 is built from 16 residues. Germline assignment: CDR1 LGHNA and CDR2 YSLEER. Trimming pared 0 bases from V and 1 base from J, leaving 12 bases between. Here the CDR3 reads CASSQDGATFQETQYF. CDR3 bases: TGCGCCAGCAGCCAAGATGGAGCTACCTTCCAAGAGACCCAGTACTTC.

This clone turned up a few times. The CDR3, as DNA: TGCAGCGTTGTATTTTCGAGGGGAGGAGAGACCCAGTACTTC. Its translation is CSVVFSRGGETQYF. V usage is TRBV29-1 and J usage is TRBJ2-5; weak D call: TRBD2 (6 bases). Trimming removed 4 bases at V and 4 bases at J, with 16 bases between. Germline-derived CDR1 and CDR2 are SQVTM and ANQGSEA. The CDR3 length is 14 residues.

This clone was recorded once. The chain uses TRBV12-5 and TRBJ1-1; 7 positions agree with TRBD1. Trimming removed 0 bases from V and 3 bases from J; junction bases left unmatched: 10. Germline CDR1 reads LGHNT; CDR2 reads FRNRAP. This CDR3 has 17 amino acids. The CDR3 is CASGLVRAGQGDTEAFF. CDR3 in DNA: TGTGCTAGTGGTTTGGTACGGGCGGGGCAGGGGGACACTGAAGCTTTCTTT.

This clone was seen once. This chain links TRBV5-6 with TRBJ2-1, with D tentatively TRBD1 (6 bases). The CDR3 sequence is 16 residues long. Germline CDR1 and CDR2: SGHDT and YYEEEE. Trimming left V 5 bases short and J 1 base short, with 16 bases between. The CDR3, as DNA: TGTGCCAGCAGAACGGCAGGGGTCGGGTCCTACAATGAGCAGTTCTTC. This translates into CASRTAGVGSYNEQFF.

The chain employs TRBV19 and TRBJ2-4, with 11 bases lining up with TRBD1. The CDR3 runs to 16 residues. From germline, CDR1 is LNHDA and CDR2 SQIVND (reference sequence). V dropped 4 bases and J dropped 3; count of bases not matched to a gene: 5. The CDR3: CASSTRGTGGKNIQYF. The CDR3 DNA sequence: TGTGCCAGTAGTACTCGCGGGACAGGGGGCAAAAACATTCAGTACTTC.

The chain links TRBV9 to TRBJ1-3; no reliable D call. This CDR3 has 16 amino acids. The germline V gene encodes CDR1 SGDLS and CDR2 YYNGEE. With 4 bases removed from V and 1 base from J, the gap between germline ends came to 15 bases. The CDR3 DNA reads TGTGCCAGCAGCCCACACGGGTCGGTGTCTGGAAACACCATATATTTT. Its translation: CASSPHGSVSGNTIYF.

The CDR3 DNA follows: TGTGCCAGCAGCTTAGTGGGCGGGGGGGCGGGTGATACGCAGTATTTT. Protein sequence: CASSLVGGGAGDTQYF. The gene calls are TRBV7-2 and TRBJ2-3, with 9 bases identical to TRBD2. The V gene's germline CDR1 is SGHTA and CDR2 FQGNSA. This CDR3 has 16 amino acids. The ends lost 1 base at V and 6 bases at J; junction bases unmatched: 8.

This chain joins TRBV27 and TRBJ2-1; perhaps TRBD2 as D (6 bases). CDR3 length: 14 residues. Trimming stripped 9 bases from V and 8 bases from J, with 20 bases between. CDR1 and CDR2 from the germline V gene are MNHEY and SMNVEV (reference sequence). The CDR3 loop reads CASWGVLGLHEQFF. The CDR3 DNA reads TGTGCCAGTTGGGGGGTACTAGGACTTCATGAGCAGTTCTTC.

Of note for this clone: An end of the junction differs from the germline gene, which may be a read error. V is TRBV10-1 and J is TRBJ2-1; 11 bases are shared with TRBD2. The CDR3 contains 15 residues. Per the germline V gene, CDR1 is WNHNN and CDR2 is SYGVQD (reference sequence). The CDR3 sequence is CASRESGLAEPWLFF. Here the CDR3 DNA reads TGCGCCAGCAGGGAGTCGGGACTAGCGGAGCCCTGGTTGTTCTTC.

The rearrangement links TRBV4-1 to TRBJ2-3; possibly TRBD2 for D (6 bases). Germline V gene sequence: CDR1 MGHRA, CDR2 YSYEKL. CDR3 length equals 16 residues. The V end was cut by 4 bases, the J end by 4 bases, with 18 bases between. For the CDR3, the DNA is TGCGCCAGCAGCCCTCCGACCGGGAGATCCCCAGATACGCAGTATTTT. Translating it yields CASSPPTGRSPDTQYF.

The gene calls are TRBV5-6 and TRBJ2-5; possible D gene TRBD2, 6 bases. V lost 0 bases, J lost 0 bases, and 12 bases lay in between. This CDR3 spans 16 amino acids. Germline CDR1 SGHDT, CDR2 YYEEEE. CDR3 region: CASSLEASAYQETQYF. The CDR3 coding sequence is TGTGCCAGCAGCTTGGAAGCTAGCGCTTACCAAGAGACCCAGTACTTC.

This clone was recorded once. The J gene is TRBJ2-7, the V gene TRBV4-1; D may be TRBD1 (6 bases). Germline loops: CDR1 MGHRA, CDR2 YSYEKL. V was shortened by 0 bases and J by 2 bases, with 11 bases between the two germline ends. The CDR3 consists of 15 residues. CDR3: CASSQEYKGAYEQYF. As DNA, the CDR3 is TGCGCCAGCAGCCAAGAGTATAAGGGGGCCTACGAGCAGTACTTC.

This clone was seen more than once but under ten times. The chain joins TRBV27 to TRBJ2-7, with 7 positions matching TRBD2. The germline V gene has CDR1 MNHEY and CDR2 SMNVEV (reference sequence). V was clipped by 2 bases and J by 4 bases; unmatched bases: 5. This CDR3 region has 14 residues. The DNA of the CDR3 is TGTGCCAGCAGTTTAGGGGGAGGGCCGTACGAGCAGTACTTC. Its translation: CASSLGGGPYEQYF.

The chain carries TRBV2 and TRBJ1-2; D is undetermined. Trimming pared 3 bases from V and 6 bases from J, leaving 14 bases between. Germline loops: CDR1 SNHLY, CDR2 FYNNEI. This CDR3 spans 14 amino acids. The CDR3 nucleotides are TGTGCCAGCAGTGACTATCGAAGCAATCATGGCTACACCTTC. This codes for CASSDYRSNHGYTF.